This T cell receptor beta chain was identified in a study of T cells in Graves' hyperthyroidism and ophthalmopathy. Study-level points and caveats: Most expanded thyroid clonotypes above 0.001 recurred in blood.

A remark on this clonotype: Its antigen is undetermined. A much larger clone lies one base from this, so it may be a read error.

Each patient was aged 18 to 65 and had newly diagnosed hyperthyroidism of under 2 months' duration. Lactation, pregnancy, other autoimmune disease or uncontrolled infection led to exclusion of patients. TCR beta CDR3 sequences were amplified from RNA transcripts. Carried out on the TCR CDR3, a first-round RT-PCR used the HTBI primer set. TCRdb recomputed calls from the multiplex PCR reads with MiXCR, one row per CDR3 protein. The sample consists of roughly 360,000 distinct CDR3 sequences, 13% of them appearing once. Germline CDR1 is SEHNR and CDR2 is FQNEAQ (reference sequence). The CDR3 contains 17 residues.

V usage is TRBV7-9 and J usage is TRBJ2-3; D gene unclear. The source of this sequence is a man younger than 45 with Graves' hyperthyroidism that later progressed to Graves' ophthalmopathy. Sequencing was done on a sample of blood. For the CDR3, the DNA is TGTGCCGGCAGCTTCCCGCTGGGTGGTGGAGGCACAGATACGCAGTATTTT. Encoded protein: CAGSFPLGGGGTDTQYF. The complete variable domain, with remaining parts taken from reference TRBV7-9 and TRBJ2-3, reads DTGVSQNPRHKITKRGQNVTFRCDPISEHNRLYWYRQTLGQGPEFLTYFQNEAQLEKSRLLSDRFSAERPKGSFSTLEIQRTEQGDSAMYLCAGSFPLGGGGTDTQYFGPGTRLTVL.